Below are 30 T cell receptor beta chains sequenced from a single sample in a study of molecular identifiers for immune sequencing clone quantification. In TCRdb, the PCR reads were re-called with MiXCR into one record per CDR3 protein. This table has around 20,000 distinct CDR3 sequences, approximately 17% appearing once. The specimen was naive CD8+ T cells from blood, with Jurkat cell RNA spiked in. The subset: FACS-sorted CD8+CD4-CCR7+CD45RA+ naive T cells. The receptors shown here come from a human donor in good health. Some libraries in this study had Jurkat cell RNA spiked in.

At least ten counts were recorded for this clonotype. The J gene is TRBJ2-3, the V gene TRBV19; 8 bases align to TRBD2. CDR1 and CDR2 (germline): LNHDA, SQIVND (reference sequence). The CDR3 has 15 amino acids. V was clipped by 5 bases and J by 2 bases; unmatched bases: 6. This chain's CDR3 is CASSLSGANTDTQYF. The CDR3 DNA reads as TGTGCCAGTAGTCTTAGCGGGGCCAACACAGATACGCAGTATTTT.

The sample holds many counts of this clonotype. J is TRBJ2-3 and V is TRBV2; D gene ambiguous. Germline V gives CDR1 SNHLY, CDR2 FYNNEI. The CDR3 sequence is 13 residues long. V lost 2 bases and J 6 bases, leaving 9 bases between the germline ends. CDR3 in DNA: TGTGCCAGCAGTGAACCGGGCAACGATACGCAGTATTTT. Its translation is CASSEPGNDTQYF.

Comment on this clonotype: Because the CDR3 is missing its conserved closing phenylalanine or tryptophan, this is likely a read error. The chain uses TRBV5-1 and TRBJ2-1, with D perhaps TRBD2 (7 bases). V gave up 4 bases and J gave up 4 bases, with 15 bases separating them. The germline V gene encodes CDR1 SGHRS and CDR2 YFSETQ. The CDR3 sequence is 15 residues long. In DNA, the CDR3 is TGCGCCAGCAGCGGGGGGCTAGCGGTATACAATGAGCAGTTCCTC. As protein: CASSGGLAVYNEQFL.

This clonotype has at least ten counts. V gene TRBV27 combines with J gene TRBJ1-1, with D unclear. V shed 2 bases and J shed 1 base, with 5 bases lying between them. The CDR3 spans 13 residues. Germline-derived CDR1 and CDR2 are MNHEY and SMNVEV (reference sequence). As DNA, the CDR3 is TGTGCCAGCAGTTTAACCCGGAACACTGAAGCTTTCTTT. It is translated as CASSLTRNTEAFF.

Ten or more counts support this clonotype. The CDR3 is CASSPHRGVGTGELFF. The CDR3 coding sequence is TGTGCCAGCAGCCCCCATAGGGGAGTCGGCACCGGGGAGCTGTTTTTT. V is TRBV9 and J is TRBJ2-2; either TRBD1 or TRBD2 may supply D (5 bases each). Deletions cut 4 bases from V and 4 bases from J, with 17 bases between. From germline, CDR1 is SGDLS and CDR2 YYNGEE. The CDR3 extends over 16 amino acids.

The chain is built from TRBV2 and TRBJ2-1; 12 bases line up with TRBD2. V gave up 5 bases and J gave up 3 bases; unmatched junction bases: 17. Germline assignment: CDR1 SNHLY and CDR2 FYNNEI. This CDR3 spans 20 amino acids. CDR3 sequence reads: CASSLTGHNRLAGDYNEQFF. CDR3 nucleotide sequence: TGTGCCAGCAGTCTTACAGGGCACAATCGACTAGCGGGGGACTACAATGAGCAGTTCTTC.

This clonotype was detected ten times or more. The V call is TRBV5-4, the J call TRBJ2-7; 7 bases map to TRBD2. CDR1 SGHNT and CDR2 YYREEE come from the germline V gene (reference sequence). V was clipped by 4 bases and J by 0 bases; unmatched bases: 13. The CDR3 spans 17 residues. The CDR3 bases are TGTGCCAGCAGCCCCATGGGGGGGGGACGGAACTCCTACGAGCAGTACTTC. Encoded protein: CASSPMGGGRNSYEQYF.

This clonotype was observed a handful of times. Since a much larger clone is just one base distant, this may be a read error. This chain connects TRBV7-9 to TRBJ2-5; 7 nucleotides match TRBD2. With V trimmed by 4 bases and J by 4 bases, 18 bases remained unmatched. Germline V gene data show CDR1 as SEHNR and CDR2 as FQNEAQ (reference sequence). This CDR3 contains 18 residues. The CDR3 loop is CASSSPQVGGPDGETQYF. CDR3 DNA: TGTGCCAGCAGCTCCCCCCAAGTGGGAGGGCCTGACGGAGAGACCCAGTACTTC.

In this sample, this clonotype turned up many times. The V gene is TRBV19, the J gene TRBJ2-6; tentative D call: TRBD1 (5 bases). The CDR3 covers 16 residues. The ends were cut back, 3 bases at V and 0 bases at J, with 9 bases in the middle. The germline V gene has CDR1 LNHDA and CDR2 SQIVND (reference sequence). CDR3 sequence: CASSIQGYSGANVLTF. The CDR3 DNA follows: TGTGCCAGTAGTATTCAGGGTTACTCTGGGGCCAACGTCCTGACTTTC.

This rearrangement joins TRBV12-3 or TRBV12-4 to TRBJ1-5; D not certain. The V end lost 3 bases, the J end lost 10 bases, and 16 bases lay between the germline ends. CDR3 length: 14 residues. This CDR3 reads CASSFSNTRTPQHF. The CDR3 DNA reads TGTGCCAGCAGTTTTAGTAACACCCGAACACCCCAGCATTTT.

This clonotype was counted ten times or more. The chain has TRBV4-1 and TRBJ1-4; D is uncertain. The germline V gene has CDR1 MGHRA and CDR2 YSYEKL. V lost 4 bases to trimming and J lost 4 bases, with 13 bases between them. The CDR3 runs to 15 residues. CDR3 coding DNA: TGCGCCAGCAGCCTCATCGGGTACTATAATGAAAAACTGTTTTTT. It yields the protein CASSLIGYYNEKLFF.

This clonotype occurred many times. This sequence joins TRBV29-1 and TRBJ2-7; 8 bases match TRBD2. V shed 5 bases, J shed 1 base, and the junction held 10 bases outside the gene matches. Germline CDR1 and CDR2: SQVTM and ANQGSEA. This CDR3 contains 15 residues. The CDR3 DNA sequence: TGCAGCGTTTTCGCCGGGACTAGATTATCCTACGAGCAGTACTTC. It translates to CSVFAGTRLSYEQYF.

The chain combines TRBV10-3 with TRBJ2-7; D call uncertain. V was cut by 3 bases and J by 0 bases, with 3 bases left in between. This CDR3 region has 12 residues. The germline CDR1 and CDR2 sequences are ENHRY and SYGVKD. CDR3 bases: TGTGCCATCAGTGATTCCTCCTACGAGCAGTACTTC. Translating it yields CAISDSSYEQYF.

Of note for this clonotype: This may be a read error, as it is one base from a much larger clone. The chain is built from TRBV27 and TRBJ2-7; TRBD2 agrees at 10 bases. The junction had 4 bases not matched to a gene; V was cut back by 2 bases and J by 9 bases. Looked up from germline, CDR1 is MNHEY and CDR2 is SMNVEV (reference sequence). The CDR3 totals 13 residues. The CDR3 region has the DNA TGTGCCAGCAGTTTAACTAGCGGGAACGGGCAGTACTTC. Encoded protein: CASSLTSGNGQYF.

By frequency in the sample, this clonotype is medium-sized. This chain joins TRBV29-1 and TRBJ2-1; 9 bases fit TRBD2. V shed 4 bases, J shed 8 bases, and the junction held 15 bases outside the gene matches. Germline V gene lookup returns CDR1 SQVTM and CDR2 ANQGSEA. This CDR3 spans 16 amino acids. The CDR3 DNA reads TGCAGCGTTGTTATGTCTAGCGGGGCGCCTGTCCATGAGCAGTTCTTC. Translating it yields CSVVMSSGAPVHEQFF.

The rearrangement joins TRBV5-1 to TRBJ2-7; a weak D match, TRBD2 (6 bases). V lost 5 bases and J 3 bases, leaving 18 bases between the germline ends. This CDR3 has 15 amino acids. Germline assignment: CDR1 SGHRS and CDR2 YFSETQ. This chain's CDR3 is CASRGDYSGDYEQYF. In DNA, the CDR3 is TGCGCCAGCAGAGGTGACTACTCGGGGGACTACGAGCAGTACTTC.

As concerns this clonotype: A much larger clone lies a single base off, so this may be a read error. V is TRBV4-1 and J is TRBJ1-5; D is unclear. Germline CDR1 and CDR2: MGHRA and YSYEKL. There are 13 residues in the CDR3. V shed 7 bases and J shed 2 bases, with 9 bases lying between them. The CDR3 is CASNPGGNQPQHF. The CDR3 DNA follows: TGCGCCAGCAACCCCGGAGGCAATCAGCCCCAGCATTTT.

This clonotype came up a few times. Possible read error: a much larger clone is one base away. The V and J genes are TRBV10-3 and TRBJ2-7, with D maybe TRBD1 (6 bases). CDR3 length: 13 amino acids. The germline gives CDR1 ENHRY, CDR2 SYGVKD. V was cut by 2 bases and J by 10 bases, with 15 bases left in between. The CDR3 protein is CAISEADRNPQYF. CDR3 sequence (DNA): TGTGCCATCAGTGAGGCCGACAGGAATCCTCAGTACTTC.

This chain links TRBV2 with TRBJ2-3; D not certain. CDR1 is SNHLY, CDR2 FYNNEI, per germline. This CDR3 comprises 15 residues. V was pared by 3 bases and J by 4 bases, with 14 bases between. The CDR3 sequence: CASSDRTTTSDTQYF. CDR3 DNA sequence: TGTGCCAGCAGTGATAGAACCACAACCTCAGATACGCAGTATTTT.

Regarding this clonotype: A much bigger clone sits one base away, suggesting this may be a read error. J is TRBJ1-1 and V is TRBV14; D might be TRBD1 (6 bases). The V gene lost 5 bases and the J gene lost 12 bases, with 16 bases spanning the gap. From germline, CDR1 is SGHDN and CDR2 FVKESK. This CDR3 region has 12 residues. The CDR3 loop reads CASSAPGVETFF. CDR3 sequence (DNA): TGTGCCAGCAGCGCACCAGGGGTTGAGACTTTCTTT.

The chain employs TRBV4-2 and TRBJ1-1, with unresolved D. CDR1 is LGHNA, CDR2 YNFKEQ, per germline. V was cut by 5 bases and J by 4 bases, with 8 bases left in between. This CDR3 contains 12 residues. This CDR3 is CASSFVGTEAFF. CDR3 nucleotide sequence: TGTGCCAGCAGCTTTGTGGGCACTGAAGCTTTCTTT.

In its sample, this clonotype was seen many times. This chain uses TRBV3-1 with TRBJ2-3; D is perhaps TRBD1 (5 bases). The germline V gene encodes CDR1 LGHDT and CDR2 YNNKEL (reference sequence). V was shortened by 0 bases and J by 4 bases, with 20 bases between the two germline ends. The length of the CDR3 is 18 residues. The CDR3 here is CASSQDWRRTLQADTQYF. The CDR3 DNA follows: TGTGCCAGCAGCCAAGATTGGAGACGCACTCTACAGGCAGATACGCAGTATTTT.

J is TRBJ2-5 and V is TRBV7-9; 7 bases align to TRBD2. Germline assignment: CDR1 SEHNR and CDR2 FQNEAQ (reference sequence). The CDR3 consists of 13 residues. Trimming cost V 4 bases and J 2 bases; bases outside gene matches: 1. As DNA, the CDR3 is TGTGCCAGCAGCTGGGAGGGTCAAGAGACCCAGTACTTC. It is translated as CASSWEGQETQYF.

This clonotype was recorded many times. The V gene is TRBV18, the J gene TRBJ2-3; D perhaps matches TRBD1 (6 bases). Germline lookup yields CDR1 KGHSH and CDR2 LQKENI. The V gene lost 3 bases and the J gene lost 2 bases, with 15 bases spanning the gap. The CDR3 is 16 residues long. CDR3 in amino acids: CASSPSDRPITDTQYF. Here the CDR3 DNA reads TGTGCCAGCTCACCGAGCGACAGGCCCATCACAGATACGCAGTATTTT.

This clonotype was seen only a few times. The rearrangement uses TRBV2 and TRBJ2-4; D unresolved. Germline-derived CDR1 and CDR2 are SNHLY and FYNNEI. The CDR3 has 12 residues. Trimming left V 6 bases short and J 5 bases short, with 8 bases between. CDR3 bases: TGTGCCAGCAGCTCCGGAGAAAACATTCAGTACTTC. Amino acid sequence: CASSSGENIQYF.

This clonotype was detected ten times or more. The chain is built from TRBV28 and TRBJ1-1; no reliable D call. The CDR3 covers 12 residues. Germline lookup yields CDR1 MDHEN and CDR2 SYDVKM. The V and J ends lost 6 bases and 7 bases respectively, with 12 bases between them. The CDR3 is CASSRDIFEAFF. CDR3 sequence (DNA): TGTGCCAGCAGCCGTGACATCTTTGAAGCTTTCTTT.

About this clonotype itself: Given a much more abundant clone one base away, this may be a read error. This chain joins TRBV7-9 and TRBJ2-7; 8 nucleotides align to TRBD1. The CDR3 consists of 15 residues. The germline CDR1 and CDR2 sequences are SEHNR and FQNEAQ (reference sequence). CDR3 protein: CASSLGGQGDYERYF. The CDR3 nucleotides read TGTGCCAGCAGCTTAGGAGGACAGGGAGACTACGAGCGGTACTTC. The full variable domain, its missing parts supplied by reference TRBV7-9 and TRBJ2-7, is DTGVSQNPRHKITKRGQNVTFRCDPISEHNRLYWYRQTLGQGPEFLTYFQNEAQLEKSRLLSDRFSAERPKGSFSTLEIQRTEQGDSAMYLCASSLGGQGDYERYFGPGTRLTVT.

This clonotype was counted a single time. V gene TRBV7-9 combines with J gene TRBJ2-7, with D perhaps matching TRBD2 (6 bases). The CDR3 is 15 amino acids. Germline V CDR1 and CDR2: SEHNR, FQNEAQ (reference sequence). The V end was cut by 2 bases, the J end by 4 bases, with 15 bases between. The chain's CDR3 is CASSLSSGVGYEQYF. CDR3 sequence (DNA): TGTGCCAGCAGCTTATCGTCGGGGGTTGGGTACGAGCAGTACTTC.

The sample holds many counts of this clonotype. The chain joins TRBV6-6 to TRBJ2-3; a possible D gene is TRBD2 (6 bases). The CDR3 is 14 amino acids. Germline V gene sequence: CDR1 MNHNY, CDR2 SVGAGI (reference sequence). V lost 7 bases and J lost 0, with 11 bases in between. CDR3 amino acids: CASKTGTSTDTQYF. The CDR3 DNA reads as TGTGCCAGCAAAACCGGGACTAGCACAGATACGCAGTATTTT.

On this clonotype itself: A much larger clone differs by one base, so this may be a read error. The chain combines TRBV20-1 with TRBJ2-5; 7 positions agree with TRBD1. With V trimmed by 6 bases and J by 6 bases, 13 bases remained unmatched. Per germline, CDR1 DFQATT and CDR2 SNEGSKA (reference sequence). The CDR3 sequence is 14 residues long. Written as DNA, the CDR3 is TGCAGTGCCCTTGATCAGGGGGTAGAAAAGACCCAGTACTTC. Amino acid sequence: CSALDQGVEKTQYF.